The 10 T cell receptor beta chains presented below share a single source sample, sequenced in a study of identical twins. TCRdb itself ran the 5' RACE reads through MiXCR, one entry per CDR3 protein. Found here are around 690,000 distinct CDR3 sequences, approximately 21% of them singletons; the top ten hold about 4.3%. This sample also belongs to another study, concerning T cells expressing NK-cell markers.

Material for sequencing was PBMCs. All receptors come from a woman between 18 and 30 years old in good health.

This clonotype has only a few counts. The rearrangement links TRBV25-1 to TRBJ2-2; the D gene could be TRBD1 or TRBD2 (5 bases each). Trimming removed 6 bases from V and 13 bases from J, with 12 bases in between. This CDR3 has 11 amino acids. Germline CDR1 MGHDK, CDR2 SYGVNS. The CDR3 DNA reads as TGTGCCAGCAGCGTACGGGACCGGCTGTTTTTT. Translation: CASSVRDRLFF.

This clonotype was counted ten times or more. The genes are TRBV2 and TRBJ2-7; D unclear. CDR1 is SNHLY and CDR2 is FYNNEI in the germline V gene. Trimming took off 11 bases at V and 3 bases at J, with 2 bases between the two ends. This CDR3 region has 8 residues. CDR3 protein: CAVYEQYF. DNA of the CDR3: TGTGCCGTCTACGAGCAGTACTTC.

This clonotype came up many times. V and J are TRBV27 and TRBJ2-3, with D unclear. With 5 bases removed from V and 3 bases from J, the gap between germline ends came to 12 bases. Per the germline V gene, CDR1 is MNHEY and CDR2 is SMNVEV (reference sequence). The CDR3 spans 14 residues. In DNA form, the CDR3 reads TGTGCCAGCAGTCCGAGGTTAGGAACAGATACGCAGTATTTT. Translated, it gives CASSPRLGTDTQYF.

This clonotype has more than one count but fewer than ten. The rearrangement joins TRBV6-1 to TRBJ2-2, with 9 bases fitting TRBD1. This CDR3 has 14 residues. Germline-derived CDR1 and CDR2 are MNHNS and SASEGT. With V trimmed by 5 bases and J by 5 bases, 3 bases remained unmatched. The CDR3 sequence is CASSKDRGTGELFF. CDR3 nucleotides: TGTGCCAGCAGTAAAGACAGGGGGACCGGGGAGCTGTTTTTT.

The J gene is TRBJ2-5, the V gene TRBV12-3 or TRBV12-4, with 9 bases identical to TRBD1. The CDR3 loop spans 15 amino acids. Losses at the gene ends were 4 bases for V and 5 bases for J; bases not matched to a gene: 8. This CDR3 reads CASSSTGGGEETQYF. CDR3 nucleotides: TGTGCCAGCAGTTCTACAGGGGGCGGGGAGGAGACCCAGTACTTC.

V is TRBV20-1 and J is TRBJ1-2; the D gene is possibly TRBD1 (6 bases). Germline values: CDR1 DFQATT, CDR2 SNEGSKA (reference sequence). The CDR3 consists of 12 residues. The ends were cut back, 5 bases at V and 9 bases at J, with 16 bases in the middle. CDR3 coding DNA: TGCAGTGCTTATCAATCAGACAGGAGCTACACCTTC. Translation gives CSAYQSDRSYTF.

The rearrangement joins TRBV5-1 to TRBJ2-7; 7 nucleotides align to TRBD1. The CDR3 spans 16 residues. Germline V gene lookup returns CDR1 SGHRS and CDR2 YFSETQ. With 0 bases clipped from V and 4 bases from J, the junction kept 10 bases outside the gene matches. CDR3 nucleotide sequence: TGCGCCAGCAGCTTGGGCAGGGGGAGAGGCGTTTACGAGCAGTACTTC. Residues: CASSLGRGRGVYEQYF.

The sample holds a few counts of this clonotype. The gene calls are TRBV4-3 and TRBJ2-1; D perhaps matches TRBD1 (5 bases). Germline assignment: CDR1 LGHNA and CDR2 YSLEER. The CDR3 extends over 14 amino acids. Between the trimmed V and J ends, which lost 1 base and 8 bases, there was a span of 12 bases. The CDR3: CASSQAIQVDEQFF. CDR3 bases: TGCGCCAGCAGCCAAGCTATACAGGTAGATGAGCAGTTCTTC.

The chain carries TRBV5-1 and TRBJ2-2; no reliable D call. Germline V gene data show CDR1 as SGHRS and CDR2 as YFSETQ. There are 12 residues in the CDR3. V dropped 4 bases and J dropped 8 bases, with 9 bases sitting between them. In DNA, the CDR3 is TGCGCCAGCAGCACCTCCGGGGGGGAGCTGTTTTTT. Translating gives CASSTSGGELFF.

The chain links TRBV29-1 to TRBJ2-6; D gene uncertain. The CDR3 is 13 residues long. V was shortened by 3 bases and J by 0 bases, with 3 bases between the two germline ends. Per germline, CDR1 SQVTM and CDR2 ANQGSEA. The CDR3 DNA follows: TGCAGCGTTGACACCTCTGGGGCCAACGTCCTGACTTTC. Its protein is CSVDTSGANVLTF.